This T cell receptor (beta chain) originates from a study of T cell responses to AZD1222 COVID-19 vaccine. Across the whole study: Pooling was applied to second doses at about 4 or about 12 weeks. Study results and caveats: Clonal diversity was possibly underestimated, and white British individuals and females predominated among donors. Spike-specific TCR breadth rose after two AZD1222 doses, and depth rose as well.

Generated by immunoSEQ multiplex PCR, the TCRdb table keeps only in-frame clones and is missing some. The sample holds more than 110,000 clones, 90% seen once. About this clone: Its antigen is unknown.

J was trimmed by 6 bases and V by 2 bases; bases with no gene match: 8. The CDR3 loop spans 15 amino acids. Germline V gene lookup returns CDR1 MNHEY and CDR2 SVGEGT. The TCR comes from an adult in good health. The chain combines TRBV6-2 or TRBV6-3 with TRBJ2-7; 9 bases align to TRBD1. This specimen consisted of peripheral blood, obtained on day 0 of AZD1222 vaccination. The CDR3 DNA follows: TGTGCCAGCAGTTACGGTAGGACAGGGGTTGGCGAGCAGTACTTC. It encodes CASSYGRTGVGEQYF.